The next 12 T cell receptor beta chains were all read from a single sample in a study of shared T cell receptors in the human thymus. Libraries were prepared by immunoSEQ multiplex PCR; TCRdb keeps only in-frame clonotypes and omits some of them. Of over 450,000 clones listed, around three quarters were seen once; the top ten hold about 0.012%. These same records also appear under a second study, on human thymus T cells.

Sequenced material: thymocytes. The receptors were gathered from a boy younger than two with a congenital heart defect.

The rearrangement links TRBV6-5 to TRBJ2-5, with 9 bases that match TRBD2. This CDR3 is 14 amino acids long. Germline V CDR1 and CDR2: MNHEY, SVGAGI. Trimming at V came to 6 bases and at J to 0 bases, leaving 2 bases not matched to a gene. CDR3 protein: CASSRLADQETQYF. The CDR3, as DNA: TGTGCCAGCAGCCGACTAGCGGACCAAGAGACCCAGTACTTC.

This clone occurred once. The V and J genes are TRBV28 and TRBJ2-7; the D is unclear. This CDR3 has 16 amino acids. From germline, CDR1 is MDHEN and CDR2 SYDVKM. Between the trimmed V and J ends, which lost 4 bases and 0 bases, there was a span of 16 bases. The CDR3 loop reads CASSSPLDSASYEQYF. The CDR3 coding sequence is TGTGCCAGCAGTTCCCCCCTAGATTCGGCCTCCTACGAGCAGTACTTC.

DNA for the CDR3: TGCGCCAGCAGCGGGAGGGAGGGGGAGACCCAGTACTTC. Its translation is CASSGREGETQYF. The chain links TRBV5-1 to TRBJ2-5; TRBD2 agrees at 7 bases. Germline V gives CDR1 SGHRS, CDR2 YFSETQ. V was clipped by 4 bases and J by 5 bases; unmatched bases: 5. The CDR3 spans 13 residues.

CDR3 region: CASSVARNTEAFF. The CDR3 DNA reads as TGCGCCAGCAGCGTTGCCAGGAACACTGAAGCTTTCTTT. The rearrangement uses TRBV5-1 and TRBJ1-1; D call uncertain. V lost 4 bases to trimming and J lost 1 base, with 8 bases between them. CDR1 SGHRS and CDR2 YFSETQ come from the germline V gene. The CDR3 runs 13 residues. Together with reference TRBV5-1 and TRBJ1-1, the CDR3 gives the full variable domain: KAGVTQTPRYLIKTRGQQVTLSCSPISGHRSVSWYQQTPGQGLQFLFEYFSETQRNKGNFPGRFSGRQFSNSRSEMNVSTLELGDSALYLCASSVARNTEAFFGQGTRLTVV.

This clone was seen a single time. The V gene is TRBV14, the J gene TRBJ1-4; D not certain. The CDR3 sequence is 13 residues long. V lost 0 bases to trimming and J lost 5 bases, with 4 bases between them. The V gene's germline CDR1 is SGHDN and CDR2 FVKESK. The CDR3 here is CASSQERNEKLFF. The CDR3 region has the DNA TGTGCCAGCAGCCAAGAACGGAATGAAAAACTGTTTTTT.

The sample holds one count of this clone. This chain joins TRBV5-1 and TRBJ2-7; 7 nucleotides match TRBD2. The CDR3 is 15 residues long. Trimming took 5 bases from V and 3 from J; bases not matched to a gene: 11. Looked up from germline, CDR1 is SGHRS and CDR2 is YFSETQ. CDR3 sequence (DNA): TGCGCCAGCAGTAAAGCGGGACTAACCCTCTACGAGCAGTACTTC. Its protein is CASSKAGLTLYEQYF.

In DNA form, the CDR3 reads TGTGCCAGCAGCAGGGACAGGGGGACGGAGACCCAGTACTTC. Translated, it gives CASSRDRGTETQYF. The chain joins TRBV5-6 to TRBJ2-5; TRBD1 agrees at 11 bases. V dropped 4 bases and J dropped 5; count of bases not matched to a gene: 4. This CDR3 contains 14 residues. Germline lookup yields CDR1 SGHDT and CDR2 YYEEEE.

The chain joins TRBV2 to TRBJ2-1, with 11 bases identical to TRBD2. Germline loops: CDR1 SNHLY, CDR2 FYNNEI. The V segment lost 4 bases and the J segment 6 bases; nucleotides outside the gene matches: 23. The CDR3 consists of 21 residues. CDR3 amino acids: CASSGDSGRAGGLTGCNEQFF. CDR3 in DNA: TGTGCCAGCAGTGGGGATAGCGGGAGGGCCGGGGGGCTTACAGGATGCAATGAGCAGTTCTTC.

The rearrangement joins TRBV21-1 to TRBJ2-2; TRBD2 is the table's D call, not checked against the DNA. TRBV21-1 is labeled a pseudogene. The CDR3 sequence is 18 residues long. The CDR3 is CASSKDFQRDMNTGELFF. CDR3 DNA: TGTGCCAGCAGCAAAGACTTCCAGCGGGACATGAACACCGGGGAGCTGTTTTTT.

This clone was counted between two and nine times. This sequence joins TRBV15 and TRBJ2-5, with TRBD2 matching over 14 bases. Germline CDR1 LNHNV, CDR2 YYDKDF (reference sequence). The V gene end was trimmed by 2 bases and the J gene end by 2 bases; junction bases not matched to a gene: 13. There are 20 residues in the CDR3. CDR3: CATSRKTGTSGSWGQETQYF. The CDR3 bases are TGTGCCACCAGCAGAAAAACCGGGACTAGCGGGAGCTGGGGTCAAGAGACCCAGTACTTC. The whole variable domain, filled in from reference TRBV15 and TRBJ2-5, reads DAMVIQNPRYQVTQFGKPVTLSCSQTLNHNVMYWYQQKSSQAPKLLFHYYDKDFNNEADTPDNFQSRRPNTSFCFLDIRSPGLGDTAMYLCATSRKTGTSGSWGQETQYFGPGTRLLVL.

The rearrangement uses TRBV2 and TRBJ1-1, with a possible D match to TRBD1 (6 bases). This CDR3 has 14 amino acids. Germline V gives CDR1 SNHLY, CDR2 FYNNEI. V was shortened by 6 bases and J by 2 bases, with 13 bases between the two germline ends. DNA of the CDR3: TGTGCCAGCAGCCACAGGGACGGTAACACTGAAGCTTTCTTT. Translated: CASSHRDGNTEAFF.

V is TRBV18 and J is TRBJ2-1; a possible D gene is TRBD1 (5 bases). Between the trimmed V and J ends, which lost 2 bases and 1 base, there was a span of 6 bases. Germline V gene sequence: CDR1 KGHSH, CDR2 LQKENI. This CDR3 contains 14 residues. CDR3 sequence: CASSPKGSYNEQFF. CDR3 bases: TGTGCCAGCTCACCAAAGGGGTCCTACAATGAGCAGTTCTTC.